The rows below give T cell receptor beta chains drawn from one sample of a study of control samples from healthy donors and cancer patients. Sequencing was performed with immunoSEQ multiplex PCR; in TCRdb, only in-frame clones are kept and a portion is missing. The data show 130,000 or so clones, under 95% seen once. Sequencing used blood. These receptors originate from a man aged 18 to 35 in good health. Both conserved end residues are trimmed from each CDR3.

v_gene,len,CDR3aa
TRBV24-1,11,ATSAAAGETQY
TRBV7-9,12,ASSLNLKNTEAF
TRBV9,13,ASSVVGSSPNEQF
TRBV7-3,14,ASSLISGTGADTQY
TRBV18,11,ASSPDGYYEQY
TRBV25-1,12,ASSERGMNQPQH
TRBV11-2,12,ASSLLPRGEKLF
TRBV5-1,16,ASSSGGTSGVRTYEQY
TRBV2,10,ASSVELIGYT
TRBV2,10,ASSRLTGELF
TRBV5-1,14,ASRPDQGAVGNTIY
TRBV3-1/TRBV3-2,15,ASSRIAGRTLTTEQF
TRBV5-1,11,ASSTDRDETQY
TRBV7-9,12,ASSLGQVNEKLF
TRBV7-7,13,ASSLSGASNTEAF
TRBV19,12,ASSDRGSNYGYT
TRBV4-3,16,ASSQRVGTGGPWGELF
TRBV9,12,ASSPRPGGETQY
TRBV9,13,ASSGGPISFRELF
TRBV30,12,AWSAGTSEYEQY
TRBV7-9,12,ASSVDRGGDTQY
TRBV27,14,ASSLSGQGANGELF
TRBV15,11,ATSSVFLNEQF
TRBV3-1/TRBV3-2,12,ASRAGGRDYGYT
TRBV25-1,16,ASSPLTGGPSGANVLT
TRBV5-4,14,ASSLGEGADNSPLH
TRBV2,13,ASSALAGGTDTQY
TRBV12-5,12,ASGPSWGPETQY
TRBV13,9,ASSQGAEAF
TRBV5-4,14,ASSQRGVGATDTQY
TRBV27,14,ASSFSAQGPYYEQY
TRBV19,12,ASSISFPWDTIY
TRBV5-1,15,ASSDLLPGFSGNTIY
TRBV2,14,ASSEASGGAYETQY
TRBV5-1,13,ASSLSGTGSETQY
TRBV5-1,13,ASRLGQGGPLEQY
TRBV6-6,11,AVGGGSNQPQH